This entry lists 24 T cell receptor beta chains sequenced from one sample in a study of response to subunit inactivated influenza vaccine. One entry per CDR3 protein results from TCRdb running MiXCR on the RT-PCR reads. Found here are around 480,000 distinct CDR3 sequences, approximately 17% of them singletons; the top ten hold less than 4%. The sample was CD4+ T cells sorted from PBMCs, taken roughly 24 months after vaccination. These receptors were collected from a man aged 50 to 75 who received an inactivated influenza vaccine.

The rearrangement uses TRBV29-1 and TRBJ1-2; unclear D gene. Germline CDR1 SQVTM, CDR2 ANQGSEA. Trimming removed 3 bases from V and 4 bases from J, with 6 bases in between. There are 11 residues in the CDR3. For the CDR3, the DNA is TGCAGCGTTGAGAGAGCCTATGGCTACACCTTC. Translation: CSVERAYGYTF.

This clonotype was found a few times. The V and J genes are TRBV3-1 and TRBJ1-1; no definite D call. Per the germline V gene, CDR1 is LGHDT and CDR2 is YNNKEL (reference sequence). This CDR3 region has 13 residues. The V end lost 1 base, the J end lost 0 bases, and 3 bases lay between the germline ends. The CDR3 protein is CASSQAMNTEAFF. The CDR3 DNA reads as TGTGCCAGCAGCCAAGCAATGAACACTGAAGCTTTCTTT.

This clonotype came up a few times. The V call is TRBV12-3 or TRBV12-4, the J call TRBJ2-3; a weak D match, TRBD2 (5 bases). The CDR3 runs to 14 residues. Between the trimmed V and J ends, which lost 9 bases and 6 bases, there was a span of 19 bases. The CDR3 DNA is TGTGCCAGGCCCCCCCCACTTCCGGGGGATACGCAGTATTTT. Protein: CARPPPLPGDTQYF.

This clonotype was recorded a few times. The chain recombines TRBV20-1 with TRBJ1-2; 9 nucleotides align to TRBD1. Germline-derived CDR1 and CDR2 are DFQATT and SNEGSKA (reference sequence). The CDR3 is 16 amino acids. V trimming: 3 bases; J trimming: 5 bases; junction bases outside the gene matches: 13. The CDR3 protein is CSASLSLGQGRYGYTF. CDR3 nucleotide sequence: TGCAGTGCTAGTTTAAGTTTGGGACAGGGTCGTTATGGCTACACCTTC.

This clonotype turned up a few times. The chain uses TRBV7-2 and TRBJ1-4; 9 nucleotides line up with TRBD1. The junction had 8 bases not matched to a gene; V was cut back by 5 bases and J by 7 bases. In germline, CDR1 is SGHTA, CDR2 FQGNSA. The CDR3 is 15 residues long. CDR3 in DNA: TGTGCCAGCAGCGCCTCCGGGACAGGGACTGAAAAACTGTTTTTT. It encodes CASSASGTGTEKLFF.

The chain combines TRBV6-2 or TRBV6-3 with TRBJ1-2; TRBD1 might be the D (5 bases). Germline V CDR1 and CDR2: MNHEY, SVGEGT. The CDR3 has 14 amino acids. The V end lost 6 bases, the J end lost 8 bases, and 19 bases lay between the germline ends. Here the CDR3 DNA reads TGTGCCAGCAGGCCTGGCAGGGACCGGGGAGGCTACACCTTC. Amino acids: CASRPGRDRGGYTF.

This clonotype was found many times. One end of the junction does not line up with germline, which may come from a read error. This chain connects TRBV5-1 to TRBJ2-5; no reliable D call. In germline, CDR1 is SGHRS, CDR2 YFSETQ. CDR3 length equals 13 residues. The CDR3 loop is CASSLGNQETQYF. CDR3 nucleotides: TGTGCCAGCAGTTTAGGGAATCAAGAGACCCAGTACTTC.

This clonotype was detected only a few times. The chain joins TRBV14 to TRBJ2-7; no reliable D call. The V gene's germline CDR1 is SGHDN and CDR2 FVKESK. This CDR3 comprises 13 residues. V lost 2 bases to trimming and J lost 3 bases, with 8 bases between them. The CDR3 DNA reads as TGTGCCAGCAGCCAAAACTCTTACTACGAGCAGTACTTC. As protein: CASSQNSYYEQYF.

The rearrangement links TRBV11-2 to TRBJ2-3; perhaps TRBD2 as D (5 bases). CDR1 and CDR2 from the germline V gene are SGHAT and FQNNGV. V was shortened by 8 bases and J by 2 bases, with 17 bases between the two germline ends. This CDR3 spans 15 amino acids. CDR3 sequence: CASGPLRGNTDTQYF. CDR3 coding DNA: TGTGCCAGCGGCCCTCTACGGGGTAACACAGATACGCAGTATTTT.

This clonotype turned up a few times. This chain uses TRBV29-1 with TRBJ2-7, with D unresolved. This CDR3 comprises 12 residues. V was pared by 7 bases and J by 0 bases, with 10 bases between. The germline V gene encodes CDR1 SQVTM and CDR2 ANQGSEA. CDR3 loop: CSEKIGSYEQYF. CDR3 DNA: TGCAGCGAAAAAATCGGCTCCTACGAGCAGTACTTC.

This clonotype showed up just a few times. The V call is TRBV30, the J call TRBJ1-2; D is undetermined. The CDR3 sequence is 12 residues long. Germline CDR1 GTSNPN, CDR2 SVGIG (reference sequence). The V and J ends lost 5 bases and 8 bases respectively, with 15 bases between them. The CDR3 sequence: CAWSPLSRGYTF. The CDR3, as DNA: TGTGCCTGGTCTCCTCTCTCGCGGGGCTACACCTTC.

This clonotype turned up a few times. This chain links TRBV4-1 with TRBJ1-1; D remains unclear. Germline lookup yields CDR1 MGHRA and CDR2 YSYEKL. The CDR3 is made up of 16 amino acids. Trimming shortened V by 0 bases and J by 4 bases, and 15 bases separated the two germline ends. The CDR3 here is CASSQDPRGRSTEAFF. The CDR3 region has the DNA TGCGCCAGCAGCCAAGATCCCCGGGGTAGAAGCACTGAAGCTTTCTTT.

This clonotype was seen repeatedly, ten times or more. The chain is built from TRBV7-3 and TRBJ2-6, with no clear D. The V end was cut by 4 bases, the J end by 2 bases, with 9 bases between. The CDR3 totals 15 residues. CDR1 SGHTA and CDR2 FQGTGA come from the germline V gene. CDR3 loop: CASSSRYTGANVLTF. The CDR3 bases are TGTGCCAGCAGCTCCCGGTACACTGGGGCCAACGTCCTGACTTTC. The full variable domain, rest sourced from reference TRBV7-3 and TRBJ2-6, is GAGVSQTPSNKVTEKGKYVELRCDPISGHTALYWYRQSLGQGPEFLIYFQGTGAADDSGLPNDRFFAVRPEGSVSTLKIQRTERGDSAVYLCASSSRYTGANVLTFGAGSRLTVL.

With respect to this clonotype: At one end, the junction sequence differs from germline, possibly due to a read error. CDR3 sequence (DNA): TGCTGTGCTAGAGGTCCCAGGGATCTTTTAGAGACCCAGTACTTC. It specifies CCARGPRDLLETQYF. The J gene is TRBJ2-5, the V gene TRBV20-1; weak D call: TRBD1 (5 bases). There are 15 residues in the CDR3. In germline, CDR1 is DFQATT, CDR2 SNEGSKA (reference sequence).

This clonotype was picked up a small number of times. The rearrangement joins TRBV12-3 or TRBV12-4 to TRBJ1-4; D gene uncertain. This CDR3 region has 16 residues. With 4 bases removed from V and 5 bases from J, the gap between germline ends came to 17 bases. Here the CDR3 reads CASSSPPHSLNEKLFF. Here the CDR3 DNA reads TGTGCCAGCAGTTCCCCGCCGCACAGCTTAAATGAAAAACTGTTTTTT.

A few counts support this clonotype. V usage is TRBV2 and J usage is TRBJ1-5; a possible D gene is TRBD1 (5 bases). Trimming cost V 8 bases and J 3 bases, with 17 bases left between them. Germline V gives CDR1 SNHLY, CDR2 FYNNEI. The CDR3 is 15 amino acids. The DNA of the CDR3 is TGTGCCAGCGGCAAAGGGGCGGCCGCCAATCAGCCCCAGCATTTT. Protein sequence: CASGKGAAANQPQHF.

The table lists this clonotype with a few counts. The chain couples TRBV12-3 or TRBV12-4 to TRBJ2-7; D is perhaps TRBD2 (7 bases). The CDR3 length is 14 residues. V shed 4 bases and J shed 0 bases, with 10 bases lying between them. The CDR3 protein is CASSWGGASYEQYF. The CDR3 DNA is TGTGCCAGCAGTTGGGGGGGGGCCTCCTACGAGCAGTACTTC.

The chain recombines TRBV6-5 with TRBJ2-1, with 8 bases that match TRBD2. After removal of 0 bases from V and 3 bases from J, the junction contained 10 bases not matched to a gene. In germline, CDR1 is MNHEY, CDR2 SVGAGI. The CDR3 extends over 18 amino acids. The CDR3 DNA reads as TGTGCCAGCAGTTACTCGATGACTAGCGCGATCTACTACAATGAGCAGTTCTTC. As protein: CASSYSMTSAIYYNEQFF.

Only a few counts were recorded for this clonotype. CDR3 sequence reads: CASSYGTGGAYGYTF. In nucleotides, the CDR3 is TGTGCCAGCAGTTATGGGACAGGGGGCGCGTATGGCTACACCTTC. V and J are TRBV27 and TRBJ1-2, with 12 bases identical to TRBD1. CDR3 length: 15 residues. The germline gives CDR1 MNHEY, CDR2 SMNVEV (reference sequence). V shed 4 bases and J 5 bases; nucleotides not matched to a gene: 5.

This clonotype was detected only a few times. This chain links TRBV7-2 with TRBJ2-7; D perhaps matches TRBD2 (7 bases). V was cut by 6 bases and J by 3 bases, with 18 bases left in between. This CDR3 region has 15 residues. Germline lookup yields CDR1 SGHTA and CDR2 FQGNSA. The CDR3 DNA follows: TGTGCCAGCAGTTCCCAGCGGGGCAGGGGCTACGAGCAGTACTTC. Amino acids: CASSSQRGRGYEQYF.

The chain recombines TRBV20-1 with TRBJ2-7; no firm D call. From germline, CDR1 is DFQATT and CDR2 SNEGSKA (reference sequence). The CDR3 totals 14 residues. Trimming took off 1 base at V and 2 bases at J, with 12 bases between the two ends. The CDR3 reads CSARVPGSPYEQYF. In DNA, the CDR3 is TGCAGTGCTAGAGTCCCCGGGTCCCCCTACGAGCAGTACTTC.

This CDR3 reads CASSQLSGQNTGELFF. CDR3 nucleotide sequence: TGCGCCAGCAGCCAATTGTCGGGACAAAACACCGGGGAGCTGTTTTTT. The chain links TRBV4-1 to TRBJ2-2; D possibly corresponds to TRBD1 (6 bases). V dropped 2 bases and J dropped 2 bases, with 12 bases sitting between them. Germline V gene sequence: CDR1 MGHRA, CDR2 YSYEKL. This CDR3 has 16 amino acids.

The V call is TRBV3-1, the J call TRBJ2-5, with TRBD2 identical over 13 bases. The V gene's germline CDR1 is LGHDT and CDR2 YNNKEL (reference sequence). CDR3 length: 16 residues. The J segment lost 1 base and the V segment lost 4 bases, leaving 3 bases of the junction unmatched. In DNA, the CDR3 is TGTGCCAGCAGCCCGGGACTAGCGGGACGCCAAGAGACCCAGTACTTC. Translated: CASSPGLAGRQETQYF.

This clonotype has more than one count but fewer than ten. The chain has TRBV11-1 and TRBJ2-2; D is perhaps TRBD2 (5 bases). The CDR3 totals 14 residues. The V end lost 4 bases, the J end lost 3 bases, and 9 bases lay between the germline ends. Looked up from germline, CDR1 is SGHAT and CDR2 is FQDESV (reference sequence). In nucleotides, the CDR3 is TGTGCCAGCAGCTCCGGAGGACACACCGGGGAGCTGTTTTTT. Encoded protein: CASSSGGHTGELFF.